The source of this T cell receptor beta chain is a study of technical replicates of blood from several donors. Data came from immunoSEQ multiplex PCR; TCRdb stores just in-frame clones and leaves some out. Of 84,000 or so clones listed, about 94% are singletons. Germline CDR1 ENHRY, CDR2 SYGVKD. This CDR3 comprises 14 residues. With 10 bases clipped from V and 6 bases from J, the junction kept 9 bases outside the gene matches. Sequences were obtained from T cells isolated from PBMCs. The receptor was isolated from a human donor in good health. The J gene is TRBJ2-1, the V gene TRBV10-3; 10 nucleotides line up with TRBD2. The CDR3 protein is CATETGLASNEQFF. In DNA, the CDR3 is TGTGCCACCGAGACGGGACTAGCGTCCAATGAGCAGTTCTTC.